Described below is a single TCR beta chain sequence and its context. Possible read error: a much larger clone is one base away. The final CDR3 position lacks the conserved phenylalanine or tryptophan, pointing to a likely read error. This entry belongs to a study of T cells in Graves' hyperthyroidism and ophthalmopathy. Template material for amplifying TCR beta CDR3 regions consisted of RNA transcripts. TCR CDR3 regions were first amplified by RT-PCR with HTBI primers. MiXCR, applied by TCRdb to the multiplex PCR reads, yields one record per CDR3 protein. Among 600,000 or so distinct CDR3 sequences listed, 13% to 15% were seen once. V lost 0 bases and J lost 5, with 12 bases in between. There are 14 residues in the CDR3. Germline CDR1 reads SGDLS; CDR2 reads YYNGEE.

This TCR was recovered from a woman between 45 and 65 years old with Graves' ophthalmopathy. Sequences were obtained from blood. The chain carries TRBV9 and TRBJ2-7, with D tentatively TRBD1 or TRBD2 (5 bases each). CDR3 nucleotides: TGTGCCAGCAGCGTAGTGGGGGTTAGCGACGAGCAGTACCTC. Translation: CASSVVGVSDEQYL.